Sequencing of this TCR beta chain was carried out in a study of CD8 T cells in Susac syndrome. General study results and limits: In its TCR sequencing and HLA analysis, the study acknowledged that the number of individuals was relatively small.

Comments on this clonotype: Its antigen is still unknown.

Trimming cost V 5 bases and J 5 bases, with 13 bases left between them. This CDR3 contains 14 residues. CDR1 is MNHEY, CDR2 SMNVEV, per germline (reference sequence). With random hexamers, roughly 0.45 to 1 ug RNA was reverse transcribed. TCRdb called the immunoSEQ multiplex PCR reads again in MiXCR, with one record for every CDR3 protein. The sample includes around 71,000 distinct CDR3 sequences, nearly 96% of them seen just once. CD8+ and CD4+ T cells from blood underwent TCR beta sequencing. The multiple sclerosis controls were treatment-naive patients, and their relapsing-remitting disease was stable or active.

This receptor was taken from a human donor with multiple sclerosis. The sequencing input was CD4+ T cells from PBMCs. V and J are TRBV27 and TRBJ2-1; D unresolved. The CDR3 protein is CASSPFGRNNEQFF. CDR3 DNA sequence: TGTGCCAGCAGTCCGTTCGGCAGAAACAATGAGCAGTTCTTC.